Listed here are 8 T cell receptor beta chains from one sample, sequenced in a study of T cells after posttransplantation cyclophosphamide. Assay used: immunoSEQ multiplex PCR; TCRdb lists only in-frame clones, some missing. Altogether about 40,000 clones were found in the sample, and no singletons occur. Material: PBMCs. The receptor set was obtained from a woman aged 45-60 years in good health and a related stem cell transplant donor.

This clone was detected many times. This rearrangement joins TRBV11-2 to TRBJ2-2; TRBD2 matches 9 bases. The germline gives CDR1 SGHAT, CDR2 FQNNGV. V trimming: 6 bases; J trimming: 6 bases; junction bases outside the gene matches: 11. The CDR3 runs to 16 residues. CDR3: CASRPPGRGGPGELFF. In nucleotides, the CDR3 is TGTGCCAGCAGGCCGCCGGGGCGGGGGGGCCCCGGGGAGCTGTTTTTT.

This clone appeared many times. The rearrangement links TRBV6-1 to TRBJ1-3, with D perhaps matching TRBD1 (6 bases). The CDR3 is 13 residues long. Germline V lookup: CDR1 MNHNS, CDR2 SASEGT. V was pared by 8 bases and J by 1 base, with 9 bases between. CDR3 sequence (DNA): TGTGCCAGCCACAGGGTATCTGGAAACACCATATATTTT. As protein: CASHRVSGNTIYF.

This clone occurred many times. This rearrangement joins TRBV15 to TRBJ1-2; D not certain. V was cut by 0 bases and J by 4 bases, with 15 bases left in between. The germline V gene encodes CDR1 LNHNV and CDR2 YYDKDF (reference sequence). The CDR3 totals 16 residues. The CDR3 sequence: CATSRDYTEGGYGYTF. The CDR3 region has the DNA TGTGCCACCAGCAGAGATTACACCGAGGGAGGCTATGGCTACACCTTC.

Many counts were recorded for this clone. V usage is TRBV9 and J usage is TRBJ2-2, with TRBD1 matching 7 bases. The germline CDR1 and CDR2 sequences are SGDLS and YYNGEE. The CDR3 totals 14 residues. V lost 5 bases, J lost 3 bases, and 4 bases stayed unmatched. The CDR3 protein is CASRGDSHTGELFF. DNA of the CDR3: TGTGCCAGCAGAGGGGACAGCCACACCGGGGAGCTGTTTTTT.

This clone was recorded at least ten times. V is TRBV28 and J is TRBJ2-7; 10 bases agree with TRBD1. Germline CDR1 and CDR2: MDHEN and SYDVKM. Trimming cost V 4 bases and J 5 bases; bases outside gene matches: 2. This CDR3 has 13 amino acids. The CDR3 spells CASSYGTGDEQYF. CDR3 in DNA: TGTGCCAGCAGTTATGGGACAGGGGACGAGCAGTACTTC.

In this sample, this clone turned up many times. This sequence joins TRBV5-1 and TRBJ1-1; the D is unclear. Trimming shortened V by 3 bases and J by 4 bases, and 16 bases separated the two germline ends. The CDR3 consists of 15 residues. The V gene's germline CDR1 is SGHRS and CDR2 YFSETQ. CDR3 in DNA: TGCGCCAGCAGCTCGGACCCCTTGGGAGGCACTGAAGCTTTCTTT. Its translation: CASSSDPLGGTEAFF.

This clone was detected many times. CDR3 sequence: CASSDSIGVRKQGKVYGYTF. For the CDR3, the DNA is TGTGCCAGCAGCGATTCGATAGGCGTACGAAAACAGGGGAAGGTCTATGGCTACACCTTC. The chain uses TRBV5-5 and TRBJ1-2, with 7 nucleotides matching TRBD1. The CDR3 is made up of 20 amino acids. In germline, CDR1 is SGHKS, CDR2 YYEKEE (reference sequence). Trimming removed 4 bases from V and 4 bases from J; junction bases left unmatched: 25.

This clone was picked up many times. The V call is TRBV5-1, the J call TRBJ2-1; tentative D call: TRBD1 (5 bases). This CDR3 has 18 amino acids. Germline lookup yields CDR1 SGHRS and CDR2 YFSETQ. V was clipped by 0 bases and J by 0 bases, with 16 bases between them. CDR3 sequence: CASSLDPQGTSSYNEQFF. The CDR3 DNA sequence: TGCGCCAGCAGCTTGGATCCTCAGGGAACGAGCTCCTACAATGAGCAGTTCTTC.